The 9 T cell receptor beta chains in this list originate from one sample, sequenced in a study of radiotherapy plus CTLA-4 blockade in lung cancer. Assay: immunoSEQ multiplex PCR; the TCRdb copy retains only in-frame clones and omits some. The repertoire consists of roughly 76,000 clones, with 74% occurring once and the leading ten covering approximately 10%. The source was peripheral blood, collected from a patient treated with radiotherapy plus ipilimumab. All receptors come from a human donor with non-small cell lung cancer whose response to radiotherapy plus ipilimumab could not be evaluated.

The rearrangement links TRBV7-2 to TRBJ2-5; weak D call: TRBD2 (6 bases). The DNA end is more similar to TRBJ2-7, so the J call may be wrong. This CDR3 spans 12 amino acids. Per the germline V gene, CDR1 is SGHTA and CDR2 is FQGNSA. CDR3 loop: CASSDTSNEQYF. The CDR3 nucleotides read TGTGCCAGCAGCGACACTAGCAACGAGCAGTACTTC.

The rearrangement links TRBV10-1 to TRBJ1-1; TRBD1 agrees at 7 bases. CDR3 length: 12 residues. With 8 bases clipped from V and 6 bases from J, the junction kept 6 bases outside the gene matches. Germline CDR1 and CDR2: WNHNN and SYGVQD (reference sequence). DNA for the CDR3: TGCGCCAGCCGGGGACAGCGGTCTGAAGCTTTCTTT. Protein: CASRGQRSEAFF.

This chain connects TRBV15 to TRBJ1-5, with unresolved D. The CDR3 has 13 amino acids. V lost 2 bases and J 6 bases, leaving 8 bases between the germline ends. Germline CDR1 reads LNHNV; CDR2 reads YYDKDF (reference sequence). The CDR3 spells CATSRSEGQPQHF. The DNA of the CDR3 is TGTGCCACCAGCAGATCGGAGGGTCAGCCCCAGCATTTT.

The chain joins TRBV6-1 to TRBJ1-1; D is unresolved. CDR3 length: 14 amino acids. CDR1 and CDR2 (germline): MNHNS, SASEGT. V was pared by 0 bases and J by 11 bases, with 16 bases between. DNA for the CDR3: TGTGCCAGCAGTGAAGCAGGAGGGTATTTCCGGGCTTTCTTT. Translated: CASSEAGGYFRAFF.

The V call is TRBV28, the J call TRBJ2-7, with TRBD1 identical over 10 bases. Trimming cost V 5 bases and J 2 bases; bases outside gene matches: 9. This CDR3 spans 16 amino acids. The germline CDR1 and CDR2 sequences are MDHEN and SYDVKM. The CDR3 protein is CASSIPGQGNPYEQYF. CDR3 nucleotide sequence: TGTGCCAGCAGTATACCGGGACAGGGGAACCCCTACGAGCAGTACTTC.

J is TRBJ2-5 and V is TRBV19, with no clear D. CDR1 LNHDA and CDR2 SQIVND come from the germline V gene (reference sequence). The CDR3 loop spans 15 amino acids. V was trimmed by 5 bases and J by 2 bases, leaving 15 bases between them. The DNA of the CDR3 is TGTGCCAGTAGTCAGCGAGCCACATCACAAGAGACCCAGTACTTC. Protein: CASSQRATSQETQYF. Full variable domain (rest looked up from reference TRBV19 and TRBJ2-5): DGGITQSPKYLFRKEGQNVTLSCEQNLNHDAMYWYRQDPGQGLRLIYYSQIVNDFQKGDIAEGYSVSREKKESFPLTVTSAQKNPTAFYLCASSQRATSQETQYFGPGTRLLVL.

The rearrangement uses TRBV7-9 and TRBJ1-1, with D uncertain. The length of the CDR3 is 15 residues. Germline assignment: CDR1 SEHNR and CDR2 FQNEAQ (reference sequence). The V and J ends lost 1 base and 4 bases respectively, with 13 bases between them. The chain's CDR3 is CASSLGGSRSTEAFF. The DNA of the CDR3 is TGTGCCAGCAGCTTAGGAGGGAGTCGGAGCACTGAAGCTTTCTTT.

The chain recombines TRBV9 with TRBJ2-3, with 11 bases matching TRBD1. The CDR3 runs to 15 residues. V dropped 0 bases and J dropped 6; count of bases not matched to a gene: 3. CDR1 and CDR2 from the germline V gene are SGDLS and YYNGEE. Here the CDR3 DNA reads TGTGCCAGCAGCGTAGGGACAGGGGGCGCGGATACGCAGTATTTT. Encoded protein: CASSVGTGGADTQYF.

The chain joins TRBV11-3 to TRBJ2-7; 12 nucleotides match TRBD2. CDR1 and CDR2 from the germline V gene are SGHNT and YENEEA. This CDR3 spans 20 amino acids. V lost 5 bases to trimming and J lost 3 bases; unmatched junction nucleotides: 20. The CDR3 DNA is TGTGCCAGCAGCGCCCCGTGGCTAGCGGGAGGGCGGACCGGGGGCTACGAGCAGTACTTC. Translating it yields CASSAPWLAGGRTGGYEQYF.